The rows below give T cell receptor beta chains drawn from one sample of a study of cytomegalovirus exposure and HLA in healthy donors. Repertoires were generated with immunoSEQ multiplex PCR, while TCRdb's copy carries only in-frame clones and drops some. The profile covers around 98,000 clones, with approximately 69% appearing a single time and 1.2% taken by the ten largest. The sample was PBMCs. Source of these receptors: a female donor in good health and CMV-seronegative. Each CDR3 is given with its conserved first and last residue. Each record gives: V gene, clone size, J gene, D gene, CDR3 DNA, CDR3 protein. D genes are given only for firm matches. Size tells how often a clone was seen (once, few, many) or the class of an expanded clone, and some rows leave it out.

v_gene: TRBV20-1
abundance: -
j_gene: TRBJ2-7
d_gene: -
CDR3nt: TGCAGTGCTTCCCACACCTACGAGCAGTACTTC
CDR3aa: CSASHTYEQYF

v_gene: TRBV27
abundance: -
j_gene: TRBJ2-7
d_gene: TRBD1
CDR3nt: TGTGCCAGCAGTTGGGACAGGAGCTCCTACGAGCAGTACTTC
CDR3aa: CASSWDRSSYEQYF

v_gene: TRBV4-3
abundance: -
j_gene: TRBJ2-7
d_gene: TRBD1
CDR3nt: TGCGCCAGCAGCCAAGACCGGACAGGGTTCTACGAGCAGTACTTC
CDR3aa: CASSQDRTGFYEQYF

v_gene: TRBV28
abundance: -
j_gene: TRBJ2-7
d_gene: -
CDR3nt: TGTGCCAGCAGTATGGTAGTAGCTAGCCAAAGCTACGAGCAGTACTTC
CDR3aa: CASSMVVASQSYEQYF

v_gene: TRBV5-4
abundance: -
j_gene: TRBJ2-5
d_gene: TRBD1
CDR3nt: TGTGCCAGCAGCTTGGCCCAGGACAGGGCGAAAGAGACCCAGTACTTC
CDR3aa: CASSLAQDRAKETQYF

v_gene: TRBV5-4
abundance: -
j_gene: TRBJ2-1
d_gene: TRBD2
CDR3nt: TGTGCCAGCAGCCAAGAATGGGGACTAGCGTCCAATGAGCAGTTCTTC
CDR3aa: CASSQEWGLASNEQFF

v_gene: TRBV7-8
abundance: -
j_gene: TRBJ1-4
d_gene: -
CDR3nt: TGTGCCAGCAGCTGGGAGGGGGAAAAACTGTTTTTT
CDR3aa: CASSWEGEKLFF

v_gene: TRBV5-6
abundance: -
j_gene: TRBJ2-2
d_gene: -
CDR3nt: TGTGCCAGCAGCTTGGAACGAGGGAACACCGGGGAGCTGTTTTTT
CDR3aa: CASSLERGNTGELFF

v_gene: TRBV6-4
abundance: -
j_gene: TRBJ2-2
d_gene: -
CDR3nt: TGTGCCAGCAGTGACTCTGGCGACACGAACACCGGGGAGCTGTTTTTT
CDR3aa: CASSDSGDTNTGELFF

v_gene: TRBV6-1
abundance: few
j_gene: TRBJ1-3
d_gene: -
CDR3nt: TGTGCCAGCAGTGAGCGAACTGCGTCTTTAGCTGGAAACACCATATATTTT
CDR3aa: CASSERTASLAGNTIYF

v_gene: TRBV9
abundance: -
j_gene: TRBJ2-7
d_gene: -
CDR3nt: TGTGCCAGCAGCCTTGGAGCTCAGTCTAGCTCCTACGAGCAGTACTTC
CDR3aa: CASSLGAQSSSYEQYF

v_gene: TRBV6-6
abundance: -
j_gene: TRBJ1-1
d_gene: -
CDR3nt: TGTGCCAGCAGTTACGGAGTAGACAACACTGAAGCTTTCTTT
CDR3aa: CASSYGVDNTEAFF

v_gene: TRBV4-1
abundance: -
j_gene: TRBJ1-5
d_gene: -
CDR3nt: TGCGCCAGCAGCCAACTCCGAGGGCAGCCCCAGCATTTT
CDR3aa: CASSQLRGQPQHF

v_gene: TRBV25-1
abundance: once
j_gene: TRBJ2-5
d_gene: TRBD1
CDR3nt: TGTGCCAGCAGTGGGGCGACAGGGCCAGAGACCCAGTACTTC
CDR3aa: CASSGATGPETQYF

v_gene: TRBV28
abundance: -
j_gene: TRBJ1-2
d_gene: -
CDR3nt: TGTGCCAGCAGTTTATCCAACGAGCGCGGCTACACCTTC
CDR3aa: CASSLSNERGYTF

v_gene: TRBV6-5
abundance: -
j_gene: TRBJ1-2
d_gene: -
CDR3nt: TGTGCCAGCAGTGGTCAGGCGCACTATGGCTACACCTTC
CDR3aa: CASSGQAHYGYTF

v_gene: TRBV4-1
abundance: -
j_gene: TRBJ1-6
d_gene: TRBD1
CDR3nt: TGCGCCAGCAGCCATACGGACAGGGGGAGGTCACCCCTCCACTTT
CDR3aa: CASSHTDRGRSPLHF

v_gene: TRBV4-1
abundance: -
j_gene: TRBJ2-7
d_gene: -
CDR3nt: TGCGCCAGCAGCCAGTCGGGGGAGAACTACGAGCAGTACTTC
CDR3aa: CASSQSGENYEQYF

v_gene: TRBV10-2
abundance: -
j_gene: TRBJ2-1
d_gene: -
CDR3nt: TGCGCCAGCTGGCGGGACCCCCTTTCCAATGAGCAGTTCTTC
CDR3aa: CASWRDPLSNEQFF

v_gene: TRBV7-9
abundance: -
j_gene: TRBJ2-7
d_gene: TRBD1
CDR3nt: TGTGCCAGCACCCAGACAGGGGGATCCGAGCAGTACTTC
CDR3aa: CASTQTGGSEQYF

v_gene: TRBV5-1
abundance: few
j_gene: TRBJ1-1
d_gene: TRBD1
CDR3nt: TGCGCCAGCAGCTTAACCGGGACAGTGAACACTGAAGCTTTCTTT
CDR3aa: CASSLTGTVNTEAFF

v_gene: TRBV6-1
abundance: few
j_gene: TRBJ1-5
d_gene: TRBD1
CDR3nt: TGTGCCAGCAGTGGGAATCTACCGGGACAGGGGACCAATCAGCCCCAGCATTTT
CDR3aa: CASSGNLPGQGTNQPQHF

v_gene: TRBV2
abundance: -
j_gene: TRBJ1-5
d_gene: TRBD1
CDR3nt: TGTGCCACAAACCCGGGACAGGGACGCAATCAGCCCCAGCATTTT
CDR3aa: CATNPGQGRNQPQHF

v_gene: TRBV14
abundance: -
j_gene: TRBJ2-1
d_gene: TRBD2
CDR3nt: TGTGCCAGCAGCCTACTAGCGGGGCCCTACAATGAGCAGTTCTTC
CDR3aa: CASSLLAGPYNEQFF

v_gene: TRBV11-2
abundance: -
j_gene: TRBJ1-1
d_gene: -
CDR3nt: TGTGCCAGCAGCTTTAAAGGGGACACTGAAGCTTTCTTT
CDR3aa: CASSFKGDTEAFF

v_gene: TRBV9
abundance: -
j_gene: TRBJ2-2
d_gene: -
CDR3nt: TGTGCCAGCAGCGATATCGGGGAGCTGTTTTTT
CDR3aa: CASSDIGELFF

v_gene: TRBV29-1
abundance: -
j_gene: TRBJ1-2
d_gene: TRBD1
CDR3nt: TGCAGCGTTGATGAGACAGGGGGCCGTGGCTACACCTTC
CDR3aa: CSVDETGGRGYTF

v_gene: TRBV25-1
abundance: -
j_gene: TRBJ2-7
d_gene: -
CDR3nt: TGTGCCAGCAGTGAAGCGGGGGCGGCCGGGTTAGAGCAGTACTTC
CDR3aa: CASSEAGAAGLEQYF